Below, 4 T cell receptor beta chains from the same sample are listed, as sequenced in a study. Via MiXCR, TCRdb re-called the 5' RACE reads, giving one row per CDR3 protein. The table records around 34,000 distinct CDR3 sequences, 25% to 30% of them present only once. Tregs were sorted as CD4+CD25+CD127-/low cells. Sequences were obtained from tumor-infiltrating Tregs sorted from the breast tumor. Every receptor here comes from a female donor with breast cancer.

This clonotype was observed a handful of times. The CDR3 DNA is TGTGCCATCAGTGGGCTAGCGGGAGATGAGCAGTACTTC. Its protein product is CAISGLAGDEQYF. The chain links TRBV10-3 to TRBJ2-7; TRBD2 matches 10 bases. The CDR3 is made up of 13 amino acids. Germline V lookup: CDR1 ENHRY, CDR2 SYGVKD. The junction had 4 bases not matched to a gene; V was cut back by 4 bases and J by 7 bases.

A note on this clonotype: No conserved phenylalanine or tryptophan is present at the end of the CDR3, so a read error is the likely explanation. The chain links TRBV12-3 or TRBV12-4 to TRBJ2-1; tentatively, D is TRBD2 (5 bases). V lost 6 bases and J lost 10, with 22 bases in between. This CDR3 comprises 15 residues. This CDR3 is CASRKLGTGSGEQFS. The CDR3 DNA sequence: TGTGCCAGCAGGAAACTAGGAACCGGTTCGGGGGAGCAGTTCTCC.

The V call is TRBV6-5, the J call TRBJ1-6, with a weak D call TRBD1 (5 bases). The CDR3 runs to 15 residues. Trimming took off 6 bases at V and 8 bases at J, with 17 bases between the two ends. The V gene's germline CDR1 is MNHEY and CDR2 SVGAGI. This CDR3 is CASRPTWGTDSPLHF. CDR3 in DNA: TGTGCCAGCAGGCCTACCTGGGGCACTGATTCACCCCTCCACTTT.

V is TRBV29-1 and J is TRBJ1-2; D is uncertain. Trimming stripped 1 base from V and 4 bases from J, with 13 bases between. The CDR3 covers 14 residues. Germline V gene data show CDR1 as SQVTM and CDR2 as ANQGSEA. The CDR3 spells CSVEGEGAGYGYTF. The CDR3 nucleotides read TGCAGCGTTGAAGGAGAGGGTGCTGGCTATGGCTACACCTTC.